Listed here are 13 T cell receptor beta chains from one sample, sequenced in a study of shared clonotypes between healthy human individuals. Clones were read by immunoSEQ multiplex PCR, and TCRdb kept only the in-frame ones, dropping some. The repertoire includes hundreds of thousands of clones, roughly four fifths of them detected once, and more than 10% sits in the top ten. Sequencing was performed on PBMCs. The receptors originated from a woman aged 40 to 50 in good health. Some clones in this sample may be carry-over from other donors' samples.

CDR3: CASSLGQGSGANVLTF. The DNA for the CDR3 is TGTGCCAGCAGTTTAGGTCAGGGGTCTGGGGCCAACGTCCTGACTTTC. The rearrangement joins TRBV28 to TRBJ2-6; possibly TRBD1 for D (6 bases). The CDR3 is 16 residues long. In germline, CDR1 is MDHEN, CDR2 SYDVKM. V lost 2 bases and J lost 1, with 9 bases in between.

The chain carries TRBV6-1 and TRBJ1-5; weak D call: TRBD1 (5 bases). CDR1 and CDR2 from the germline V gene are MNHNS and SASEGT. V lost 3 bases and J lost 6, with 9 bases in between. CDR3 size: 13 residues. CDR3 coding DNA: TGTGCCAGCAGTGAGGGTCAGGGTCAGCCCCAGCATTTT. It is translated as CASSEGQGQPQHF.

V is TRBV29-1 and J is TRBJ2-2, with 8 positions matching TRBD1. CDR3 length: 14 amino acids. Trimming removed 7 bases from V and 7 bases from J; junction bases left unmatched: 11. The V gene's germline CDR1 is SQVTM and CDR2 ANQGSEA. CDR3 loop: CSARQGPLSGELFF. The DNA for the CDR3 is TGCAGCGCCCGACAGGGGCCATTGAGCGGGGAGCTGTTTTTT.

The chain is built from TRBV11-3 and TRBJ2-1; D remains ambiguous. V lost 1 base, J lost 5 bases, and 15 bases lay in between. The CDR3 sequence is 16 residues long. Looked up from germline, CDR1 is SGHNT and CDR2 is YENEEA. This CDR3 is CASSLGGSRHNNEQFF. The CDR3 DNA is TGTGCCAGCAGCTTAGGTGGTAGCCGACATAACAATGAGCAGTTCTTC.

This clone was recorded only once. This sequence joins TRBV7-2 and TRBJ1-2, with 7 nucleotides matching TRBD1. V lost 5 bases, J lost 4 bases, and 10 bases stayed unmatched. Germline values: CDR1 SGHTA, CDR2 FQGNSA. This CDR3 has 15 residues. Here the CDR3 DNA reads TGTGCCAGCAGCAGACAGATGACAGGGATCTATGGCTACACCTTC. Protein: CASSRQMTGIYGYTF.

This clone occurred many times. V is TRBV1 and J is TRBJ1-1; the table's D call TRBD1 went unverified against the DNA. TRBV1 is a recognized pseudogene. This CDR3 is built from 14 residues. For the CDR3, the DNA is TGCACCAGCAGCCAAGATACAGGGGGCACTGAAGCTTTCTTT. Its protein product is CTSSQDTGGTEAFF.

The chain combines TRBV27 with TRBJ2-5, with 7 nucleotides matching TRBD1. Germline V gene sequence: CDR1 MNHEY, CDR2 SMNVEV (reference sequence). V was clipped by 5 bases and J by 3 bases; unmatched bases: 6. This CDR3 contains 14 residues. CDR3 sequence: CASSTSTGKETQYF. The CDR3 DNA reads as TGTGCCAGCAGTACCTCGACAGGGAAAGAGACCCAGTACTTC.

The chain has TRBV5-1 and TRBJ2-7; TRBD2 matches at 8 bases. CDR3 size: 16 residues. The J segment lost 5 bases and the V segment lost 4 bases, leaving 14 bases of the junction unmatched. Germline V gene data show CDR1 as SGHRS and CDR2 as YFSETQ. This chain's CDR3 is CASSPLGSGNPHEQYF. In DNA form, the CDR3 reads TGCGCCAGCAGCCCCCTGGGTAGCGGGAACCCCCACGAGCAGTACTTC.

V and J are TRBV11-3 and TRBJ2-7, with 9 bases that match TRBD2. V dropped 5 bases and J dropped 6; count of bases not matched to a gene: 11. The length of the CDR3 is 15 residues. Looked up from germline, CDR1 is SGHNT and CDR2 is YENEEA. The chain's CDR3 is CASSPGPAGGSEQYF. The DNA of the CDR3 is TGTGCCAGCAGCCCCGGACCAGCGGGAGGCTCCGAGCAGTACTTC.

CDR3 sequence reads: CASSLDWGSGANVLTF. The CDR3 DNA reads TGCGCCAGCAGCTTGGATTGGGGCTCTGGGGCCAACGTCCTGACTTTC. This rearrangement joins TRBV5-1 to TRBJ2-6; D is uncertain. Trimming removed 0 bases from V and 0 bases from J, with 7 bases in between. Per the germline V gene, CDR1 is SGHRS and CDR2 is YFSETQ. The CDR3 runs to 16 residues.

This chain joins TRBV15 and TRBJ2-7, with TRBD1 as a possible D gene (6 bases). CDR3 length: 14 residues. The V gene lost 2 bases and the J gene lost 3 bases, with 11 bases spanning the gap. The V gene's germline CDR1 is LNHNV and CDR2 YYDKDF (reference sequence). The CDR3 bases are TGTGCCACCAGCAGAACAGGGCTCGACTACGAGCAGTACTTC. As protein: CATSRTGLDYEQYF.

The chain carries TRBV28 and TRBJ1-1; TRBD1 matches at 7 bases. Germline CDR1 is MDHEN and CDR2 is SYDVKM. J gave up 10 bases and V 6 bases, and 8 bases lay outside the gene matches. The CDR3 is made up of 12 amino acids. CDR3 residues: CASSLRQGLAFF. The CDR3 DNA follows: TGTGCCAGCAGCCTTCGACAGGGCTTAGCTTTCTTT.

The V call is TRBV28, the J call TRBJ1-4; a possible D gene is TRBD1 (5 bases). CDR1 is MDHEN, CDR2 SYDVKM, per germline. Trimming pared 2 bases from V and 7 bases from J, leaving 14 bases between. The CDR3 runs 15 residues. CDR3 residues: CASSLVGQDFEKLFF. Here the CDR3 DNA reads TGTGCCAGCAGTTTAGTGGGGCAAGATTTTGAAAAACTGTTTTTT.